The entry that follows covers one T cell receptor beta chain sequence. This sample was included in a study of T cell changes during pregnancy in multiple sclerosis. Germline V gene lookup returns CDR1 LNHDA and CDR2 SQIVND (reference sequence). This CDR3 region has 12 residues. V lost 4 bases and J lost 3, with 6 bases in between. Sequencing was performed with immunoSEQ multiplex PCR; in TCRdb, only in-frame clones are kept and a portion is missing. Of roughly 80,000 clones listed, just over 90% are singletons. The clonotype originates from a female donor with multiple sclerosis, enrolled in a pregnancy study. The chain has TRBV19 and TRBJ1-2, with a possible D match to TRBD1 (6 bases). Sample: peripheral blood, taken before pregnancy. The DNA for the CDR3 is TGTGCCAGTAGTAACAGGGACTATGGCTACACCTTC. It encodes CASSNRDYGYTF.